Listed here are 7 T cell receptor beta chains from one sample, sequenced in a study of blood T cell repertoires in COVID-19. Sequencing was performed with immunoSEQ multiplex PCR; in TCRdb, only in-frame clones are kept and a portion is missing. The table shows 150,000 to 200,000 clones, with 80% occurring only once. The sequenced sample consisted of PBMCs or T cells enriched from blood (not recorded which). These receptors came from a woman aged 60-75 years who had recovered from COVID-19.

This chain links TRBV27 with TRBJ2-2; 7 positions match TRBD2. The V gene end was trimmed by 5 bases and the J gene end by 7 bases; junction bases not matched to a gene: 4. Germline V gene lookup returns CDR1 MNHEY and CDR2 SMNVEV (reference sequence). The CDR3 has 13 amino acids. The CDR3 is CASSPERGGELFF. For the CDR3, the DNA is TGTGCCAGCAGTCCGGAGCGGGGCGGGGAGCTGTTTTTT.

DNA for the CDR3: TGTGCCAGCAATCTAGCGGGGGCAGATACGCAGTATTTT. This gives the protein CASNLAGADTQYF. This chain joins TRBV6-5 and TRBJ2-3; TRBD2 matches at 10 bases. Germline CDR1 is MNHEY and CDR2 is SVGAGI. The CDR3 covers 13 residues. Trimming cost V 7 bases and J 4 bases; bases outside gene matches: 2.

The V and J genes are TRBV19 and TRBJ1-6, with D perhaps TRBD1 (6 bases). The CDR3 is 15 residues long. Deletions cut 0 bases from V and 8 bases from J, with 11 bases between. Germline CDR1 and CDR2: LNHDA and SQIVND (reference sequence). The CDR3 bases are TGTGCCAGTAGTATAGATCCGGCAGGGGATTCACCCCTCCACTTT. Translated: CASSIDPAGDSPLHF.

The chain recombines TRBV28 with TRBJ2-7; the match to TRBD2 covers 7 bases. The CDR3 loop spans 16 amino acids. Germline loops: CDR1 MDHEN, CDR2 SYDVKM. V shed 4 bases and J 2 bases; nucleotides not matched to a gene: 11. CDR3: CASSSPILADPYEQYF. CDR3 in DNA: TGTGCCAGCAGTTCCCCAATCCTAGCGGACCCCTACGAGCAGTACTTC.

The V gene is TRBV27, the J gene TRBJ1-2; the match to TRBD1 covers 8 bases. V trimming: 4 bases; J trimming: 8 bases; junction bases outside the gene matches: 3. This CDR3 comprises 12 residues. Germline-derived CDR1 and CDR2 are MNHEY and SMNVEV (reference sequence). Here the CDR3 reads CASSSRGQGYTF. The CDR3 DNA follows: TGTGCCAGCAGTTCCAGGGGGCAAGGCTACACCTTC.

The V gene is TRBV9, the J gene TRBJ2-7; tentatively, D is TRBD1 (7 bases). CDR1 SGDLS and CDR2 YYNGEE come from the germline V gene. The V end lost 2 bases, the J end lost 4 bases, and 13 bases lay between the germline ends. The CDR3 is 14 residues long. For the CDR3, the DNA is TGTGCCAGCAGCGTTGCGGCAGGGGGGTACGAGCAGTACTTC. As protein: CASSVAAGGYEQYF. The whole variable domain, remainder taken from reference TRBV9 and TRBJ2-7, is DSGVTQTPKHLITATGQRVTLRCSPRSGDLSVYWYQQSLDQGLQFLIQYYNGEERAKGNILERFSAQQFPDLHSELNLSSLELGDSALYFCASSVAAGGYEQYFGPGTRLTVT.

The CDR3 sequence is CASSQGDRRYNQPQHF. Here the CDR3 DNA reads TGTGCCAGCAGCCAGGGCGACAGGCGTTACAATCAGCCCCAGCATTTT. This chain uses TRBV3-1 (or the pseudogene TRBV3-2) with TRBJ1-5; D is possibly TRBD1 (6 bases). The CDR3 is 16 amino acids. V lost 3 bases, J lost 3 bases, and 15 bases lay in between. Germline CDR1 LGHDT, CDR2 YNNKEL (reference sequence).